These 20 T cell receptor beta chains originate from one sample sequenced in a study of identical twins. MiXCR, applied by TCRdb to the 5' RACE reads, yields one record per CDR3 protein. The data contain about 490,000 distinct CDR3 sequences, over 12% of them seen just once; the ten biggest clones take up 0.35% to 0.45%. A further study also used this sample, focusing on yellow fever vaccine responses in identical twins.

Sequencing was done on a sample of CD4+ T cells sorted from blood. Receptor source: a woman in her late teens or twenties in good health.

This clonotype came up a few times. The CDR3 here is CSAAPGQGSGETQYF. DNA for the CDR3: TGCAGCGCCGCTCCTGGACAGGGCTCCGGGGAGACCCAGTACTTC. The chain is built from TRBV29-1 and TRBJ2-5; TRBD1 matches at 8 bases. V lost 7 bases to trimming and J lost 5 bases; unmatched junction nucleotides: 15. Germline values: CDR1 SQVTM, CDR2 ANQGSEA. The CDR3 is 15 amino acids.

This clonotype turned up a few times. The chain links TRBV14 to TRBJ2-2; D is uncertain. Germline CDR1 SGHDN, CDR2 FVKESK. V was clipped by 4 bases and J by 0 bases, with 12 bases between them. CDR3 length: 16 residues. The DNA for the CDR3 is TGTGCCAGCAGCCCTCGAAGTACAGCGAACACCGGGGAGCTGTTTTTT. Residues: CASSPRSTANTGELFF.

This clonotype was observed many times. The genes are TRBV7-9 and TRBJ1-2; 9 bases line up with TRBD1. CDR1 is SEHNR, CDR2 FQNEAQ, per germline (reference sequence). Unmatched junction bases numbered 9, after V lost 8 bases and J lost 8 bases. The CDR3 runs 13 residues. The DNA of the CDR3 is TGTGCCAGCCGACTTGGACAGGGGAGCGGCTACACCTTC. This translates into CASRLGQGSGYTF.

This clonotype was counted between two and nine times. The chain links TRBV2 to TRBJ2-7; the D gene is possibly TRBD1 (5 bases). The CDR3 sequence is 13 residues long. The ends were cut back, 5 bases at V and 3 bases at J, with 11 bases in the middle. Germline lookup yields CDR1 SNHLY and CDR2 FYNNEI. The CDR3 protein is CASSSQGHYEQYF. The CDR3 region has the DNA TGTGCCAGCAGTTCTCAGGGCCACTACGAGCAGTACTTC.

In this sample, this clonotype turned up many times. This chain links TRBV5-5 with TRBJ2-2; D is unclear. The CDR3 is 15 residues long. Per germline, CDR1 SGHKS and CDR2 YYEKEE (reference sequence). V was trimmed by 0 bases and J by 2 bases, leaving 8 bases between them. This CDR3 is CASSLVQANTGELFF. Written as DNA, the CDR3 is TGTGCCAGCAGCTTGGTTCAGGCCAACACCGGGGAGCTGTTTTTT.

This sequence joins TRBV12-3 or TRBV12-4 and TRBJ2-7; D remains ambiguous. Trimming removed 6 bases from V and 3 bases from J, with 9 bases in between. This CDR3 spans 12 amino acids. The CDR3 DNA reads TGTGCCAGCAGCCTCCACAACTACGAGCAGTACGTC. Its translation: CASSLHNYEQYV.

This chain joins TRBV18 and TRBJ2-6, with D possibly being TRBD1 or TRBD2 (5 bases each). The CDR3 contains 15 residues. From germline, CDR1 is KGHSH and CDR2 LQKENI. V shed 5 bases and J shed 2 bases, with 10 bases lying between them. CDR3 protein: CASSTGTTGANVLTF. DNA of the CDR3: TGTGCCAGCTCAACCGGGACCACTGGGGCCAACGTCCTGACTTTC.

The CDR3 DNA reads as TGTGCCAGCAGAAGTAAGTGGTTACAGACTACCACAGATACGCAGTATTTT. Amino acids: CASRSKWLQTTTDTQYF. The chain employs TRBV27 and TRBJ2-3; D is perhaps TRBD2 (5 bases). The CDR3 is made up of 17 amino acids. Per the germline V gene, CDR1 is MNHEY and CDR2 is SMNVEV (reference sequence). Trimming stripped 6 bases from V and 2 bases from J, with 21 bases between.

The chain has TRBV28 and TRBJ1-6; D might be TRBD1 (6 bases). V was trimmed by 6 bases and J by 7 bases, leaving 16 bases between them. This CDR3 region has 15 residues. In germline, CDR1 is MDHEN, CDR2 SYDVKM. The CDR3 loop reads CASSSSQGMNSPLHF. In DNA form, the CDR3 reads TGTGCCAGCAGCTCGAGTCAGGGGATGAATTCACCCCTCCACTTT.

This clonotype has just a few counts. This chain connects TRBV7-6 to TRBJ2-1, with D tentatively TRBD1 or TRBD2 (5 bases each). CDR3 length: 15 amino acids. The V gene's germline CDR1 is SGHVS and CDR2 FNYEAQ. Trimming removed 1 base from V and 2 bases from J, with 9 bases in between. This CDR3 is CASSLDGTAYNEQFF. The CDR3 DNA follows: TGTGCCAGCAGCTTAGACGGGACCGCCTACAATGAGCAGTTCTTC.

The chain employs TRBV20-1 and TRBJ1-1; 8 positions agree with TRBD1. The V and J ends lost 0 bases and 4 bases, in that order; junction bases with no gene match: 7. CDR1 DFQATT and CDR2 SNEGSKA come from the germline V gene (reference sequence). This CDR3 has 15 residues. CDR3 in amino acids: CSARDNQGAGTEAFF. The CDR3 DNA is TGCAGTGCTAGAGATAACCAGGGGGCAGGCACTGAAGCTTTCTTT.

This clonotype was seen a few times. The V gene is TRBV20-1, the J gene TRBJ1-2; D possibly corresponds to TRBD1 (5 bases). Germline lookup yields CDR1 DFQATT and CDR2 SNEGSKA (reference sequence). V was trimmed by 3 bases and J by 2 bases, leaving 19 bases between them. The CDR3 has 16 amino acids. CDR3 nucleotides: TGCAGTGCTAGTCCCAGGGCCGCTAATTTAAACTATGGCTACACCTTC. Encoded protein: CSASPRAANLNYGYTF.

The V gene is TRBV3-1, the J gene TRBJ2-3; 8 bases map to TRBD2. The germline gives CDR1 LGHDT, CDR2 YNNKEL (reference sequence). V trimming: 4 bases; J trimming: 3 bases; junction bases outside the gene matches: 9. This CDR3 spans 16 amino acids. The CDR3, as DNA: TGTGCCAGCAGCCCCGGGCAGCGGGGGTCTACAGATACGCAGTATTTT. It yields the protein CASSPGQRGSTDTQYF.

This clonotype came up a few times. The chain uses TRBV7-8 and TRBJ2-2; 8 nucleotides match TRBD2. The CDR3 covers 16 residues. The germline gives CDR1 SGHVS, CDR2 FQNEAQ. J lost 8 bases, V lost 5 bases, and 13 bases had no gene match. The CDR3 coding sequence is TGTGCCAGCAGCATAGTACCGGGACTAGAAGCTGGGGAGCTGTTTTTT. It encodes CASSIVPGLEAGELFF.

This chain uses TRBV10-3 with TRBJ2-2; D remains ambiguous. The V end lost 6 bases, the J end lost 3 bases, and 5 bases lay between the germline ends. The germline CDR1 and CDR2 sequences are ENHRY and SYGVKD. The CDR3 length is 12 residues. The CDR3 sequence: CAISWDTGELFF. CDR3 nucleotide sequence: TGTGCCATCAGCTGGGACACCGGGGAGCTGTTTTTT.

This clonotype was picked up a small number of times. The chain is built from TRBV29-1 and TRBJ2-4; 8 bases fit TRBD1. V dropped 4 bases and J dropped 5; count of bases not matched to a gene: 7. The CDR3 contains 14 residues. The germline V gene has CDR1 SQVTM and CDR2 ANQGSEA. The CDR3 reads CSVGGQGGQNIQYF. The CDR3 DNA follows: TGCAGCGTTGGTGGACAGGGAGGCCAAAACATTCAGTACTTC. The complete variable domain, with remaining parts taken from reference TRBV29-1 and TRBJ2-4, reads SAVISQKPSRDICQRGTSLTIQCQVDSQVTMMFWYRQQPGQSLTLIATANQGSEATYESGFVIDKFPISRPNLTFSTLTVSNMSPEDSSIYLCSVGGQGGQNIQYFGAGTRLSVL.

With respect to this clonotype: A much larger clone sits a single nucleotide away, making a read error possible. The chain couples TRBV20-1 to TRBJ1-2; no clear D. The CDR3 length is 16 residues. CDR1 is DFQATT and CDR2 is SNEGSKA in the germline V gene (reference sequence). CDR3 sequence reads: CCARGNPSDGIYGYTF. DNA for the CDR3: TGCTGTGCTAGAGGGAATCCGTCCGACGGGATCTATGGCTACACCTTC.

In this sample, this clonotype turned up a few times. V usage is TRBV4-1 and J usage is TRBJ2-7; D is perhaps TRBD1 or TRBD2 (5 bases each). This CDR3 contains 16 residues. The germline V and J ends were trimmed by 0 bases and 7 bases, with 19 bases remaining between them. CDR1 MGHRA and CDR2 YSYEKL come from the germline V gene. CDR3 nucleotide sequence: TGCGCCAGCAGCCAAGATCAAATAGTTGCCTGGGGGGAGCAGTACTTC. Its protein product is CASSQDQIVAWGEQYF.

This clonotype came up a few times. CDR3 coding DNA: TGCAGCGTCGACCAATTTGGACAGGGTCGGGATGAGCAGTTCTTC. Its protein is CSVDQFGQGRDEQFF. The genes are TRBV29-1 and TRBJ2-1; 8 positions match TRBD1. J was trimmed by 8 bases and V by 6 bases; bases with no gene match: 15. Per germline, CDR1 SQVTM and CDR2 ANQGSEA. The CDR3 has 15 amino acids.

This clonotype was recorded a few times. The V gene is TRBV5-5, the J gene TRBJ1-1; 9 bases agree with TRBD1. The CDR3 has 16 residues. The ends lost 4 bases at V and 1 base at J; junction bases unmatched: 8. Germline CDR1 and CDR2: SGHKS and YYEKEE (reference sequence). The CDR3, as DNA: TGTGCCAGCAGCGTATCCAGGGGACAGGGGAACACTGAAGCTTTCTTT. It encodes CASSVSRGQGNTEAFF.